This note documents a single TCR beta chain sequence. Antigen specificity is unknown. Looked up from germline, CDR1 is SGHTA and CDR2 is FQGNSA. The CDR3 runs 16 residues. Deletions cut 5 bases from V and 7 bases from J, with 21 bases between. Some clones are missing from TCRdb's copy, which holds only in-frame ones; the method was immunoSEQ multiplex PCR. The sample contains 2 million to 3 million clones, 93% of which appear only once. This entry comes from a study of shared clonotypes between healthy human individuals. Whole-study results and caveats: Naive subsets usually exceeded memory subsets in estimated richness.

The sample comprised naive CD4+ T cells from PBMCs. Subset denoted: CD45RA+ positively selected. This TCR derives from a young man in good health. Some clones in this sample may be carry-over from other donors' samples. The rearrangement joins TRBV7-2 to TRBJ2-4, with a tentative D call TRBD1 (5 bases). As DNA, the CDR3 is TGTGCCAGCAGCCCAAGGGTTTTACAGGTCGGGAACATTCAGTACTTC. Encoded protein: CASSPRVLQVGNIQYF.